The source of this TCR beta chain is a study of metastatic and nonmetastatic thyroid tumors. All patients were untreated before thyroid surgery. With MiXCR, TCRdb reprocessed the PCR reads. The sample shows 64,000 or so clones, 16% of them seen only once. V was clipped by 0 bases and J by 5 bases; unmatched bases: 5. The CDR3 has 16 residues. Germline V gene lookup returns CDR1 LGHDT and CDR2 YNNKEL (reference sequence). Ten or more counts support this clone. Other DNA sequences in the same sample also yield this CDR3. The chain is built from TRBV3-1 and TRBJ2-5; 11 bases agree with TRBD2. What was sequenced was blood. This receptor was obtained from a male donor with papillary thyroid cancer or a benign thyroid nodule (not recorded which). Some clones in this sample may be carry-over from other donors' samples. The CDR3 here is CASSQEIAGGLETQYF. CDR3 bases: TGTGCCAGCAGCCAAGAGATAGCGGGGGGGCTGGAGACCCAGTACTTC.